The 14 T cell receptor beta chains listed next were all sequenced from one sample in a study of blood T cell repertoires in COVID-19. Sequenced by immunoSEQ multiplex PCR; TCRdb stores in-frame clones only, minus some. Of 160,000 or so clones in the sample, 80% to 90% were seen once. The sample comprised peripheral blood. The receptors stem from a woman aged 40 to 50 with acute or convalescent COVID-19.

V gene TRBV4-1 combines with J gene TRBJ1-6; weak D call: TRBD1 (6 bases). The length of the CDR3 is 16 residues. The ends were cut back, 3 bases at V and 1 base at J, with 10 bases in the middle. Germline loops: CDR1 MGHRA, CDR2 YSYEKL. CDR3 nucleotide sequence: TGCGCCAGCAGCCATCAACAGGGATCCTATAATTCACCCCTCCACTTT. This translates into CASSHQQGSYNSPLHF.

There are a few counts of this clone. The CDR3 reads CASSTGTGGYEQYF. The CDR3 coding sequence is TGTGCCAGCAGCACCGGGACAGGGGGCTACGAGCAGTACTTC. The chain couples TRBV6-5 to TRBJ2-7; TRBD1 aligns across 11 bases. V shed 6 bases and J 3 bases; nucleotides not matched to a gene: 4. Germline-derived CDR1 and CDR2 are MNHEY and SVGAGI. This CDR3 region has 14 residues.

This clone was detected only once. The chain has TRBV2 and TRBJ2-2, with TRBD1 as a possible D gene (6 bases). The CDR3 is 13 amino acids. The germline V gene encodes CDR1 SNHLY and CDR2 FYNNEI. V was shortened by 6 bases and J by 6 bases, with 11 bases between the two germline ends. The CDR3 coding sequence is TGTGCCAGCAGGATACAGGGACCCGGGGAGCTGTTTTTT. This codes for CASRIQGPGELFF. Full variable domain (outside the CDR3, taken from reference TRBV2 and TRBJ2-2): EPEVTQTPSHQVTQMGQEVILRCVPISNHLYFYWYRQILGQKVEFLVSFYNNEISEKSEIFDDQFSVERPDGSNFTLKIRSTKLEDSAMYFCASRIQGPGELFFGEGSRLTVL.

The rearrangement joins TRBV6-5 to TRBJ1-1; D is uncertain. Per germline, CDR1 MNHEY and CDR2 SVGAGI. The length of the CDR3 is 15 residues. The V gene lost 5 bases and the J gene lost 1 base, with 14 bases spanning the gap. CDR3 in DNA: TGTGCCAGCAGTACCAACAGCCCAGGGAACACTGAAGCTTTCTTT. Translating gives CASSTNSPGNTEAFF.

This chain links TRBV7-9 with TRBJ2-3; no firm D call. Germline assignment: CDR1 SEHNR and CDR2 FQNEAQ (reference sequence). The CDR3 has 12 residues. Trimming took 2 bases from V and 2 from J, leaving 2 bases between them. The CDR3, as DNA: TGTGCCAGCAGCTTACACACAGATACGCAGTATTTT. It yields the protein CASSLHTDTQYF.

This chain connects TRBV6-5 to TRBJ1-2; possibly TRBD1 for D (5 bases). The CDR3 is made up of 13 amino acids. Germline V gives CDR1 MNHEY, CDR2 SVGAGI. Trimming removed 7 bases from V and 2 bases from J, with 11 bases in between. CDR3 amino acids: CASIQTDNYGYTF. In DNA form, the CDR3 reads TGTGCCAGCATTCAGACAGACAACTATGGCTACACCTTC.

V gene TRBV9 combines with J gene TRBJ2-7, with unresolved D. This CDR3 region has 15 residues. Trimming removed 0 bases at V and 4 bases at J, with 14 bases between. Per the germline V gene, CDR1 is SGDLS and CDR2 is YYNGEE. The CDR3 loop is CASSVAAETFYEQYF. The CDR3 DNA follows: TGTGCCAGCAGCGTAGCTGCCGAGACTTTTTACGAGCAGTACTTC.

This chain uses TRBV4-1 with TRBJ1-1; a weak D match, TRBD1 (5 bases). CDR3 length: 13 amino acids. Trimming removed 0 bases at V and 9 bases at J, with 11 bases between. The germline gives CDR1 MGHRA, CDR2 YSYEKL. CDR3 in amino acids: CASSQDLKGKAFF. The CDR3 DNA follows: TGCGCCAGCAGCCAAGATCTTAAGGGGAAAGCTTTCTTT.

This clone was seen a few times. V and J are TRBV6-1 and TRBJ2-7, with 7 bases fitting TRBD1. The germline V gene has CDR1 MNHNS and CDR2 SASEGT. Trimming at V came to 1 base and at J to 3 bases, leaving 6 bases not matched to a gene. The CDR3 extends over 15 amino acids. CDR3 bases: TGTGCCAGCAGTGAAGTGTGGACAGGTTACTACGAGCAGTACTTC. This encodes CASSEVWTGYYEQYF.

CDR3 protein: CASSVGLEYEQFF. In nucleotides, the CDR3 is TGTGCCAGCAGCGTCGGACTAGAATATGAGCAGTTCTTC. The gene calls are TRBV9 and TRBJ2-1; 7 bases are a match to TRBD2. Germline V gene sequence: CDR1 SGDLS, CDR2 YYNGEE. The CDR3 sequence is 13 residues long. With 2 bases clipped from V and 8 bases from J, the junction kept 4 bases outside the gene matches. Looking up the rest from reference TRBV9 and TRBJ2-1 gives the full variable domain: DSGVTQTPKHLITATGQRVTLRCSPRSGDLSVYWYQQSLDQGLQFLIQYYNGEERAKGNILERFSAQQFPDLHSELNLSSLELGDSALYFCASSVGLEYEQFFGPGTRLTVL.

V and J are TRBV6-5 and TRBJ2-7, with TRBD1 identical over 11 bases. There are 15 residues in the CDR3. With 6 bases clipped from V and 4 bases from J, the junction kept 8 bases outside the gene matches. Germline assignment: CDR1 MNHEY and CDR2 SVGAGI. CDR3 region: CASSGPGQGVYEQYF. Here the CDR3 DNA reads TGTGCCAGCAGCGGACCGGGACAGGGGGTATACGAGCAGTACTTC.

CDR3 residues: CASSSPGQGLNIQYF. CDR3 DNA: TGTGCCAGTAGTTCCCCGGGACAGGGTCTGAACATTCAGTACTTC. The V call is TRBV19, the J call TRBJ2-4; 9 nucleotides align to TRBD1. The CDR3 extends over 15 amino acids. Germline V gene sequence: CDR1 LNHDA, CDR2 SQIVND (reference sequence). Trimming took 5 bases from V and 7 from J; bases not matched to a gene: 9.

This chain joins TRBV7-2 and TRBJ2-2, with 8 bases lining up with TRBD2. The length of the CDR3 is 15 residues. With V trimmed by 1 base and J by 4 bases, 2 bases remained unmatched. The V gene's germline CDR1 is SGHTA and CDR2 FQGNSA. The CDR3 spells CASSLVAGITGELFF. Here the CDR3 DNA reads TGTGCCAGCAGCTTAGTAGCGGGAATCACCGGGGAGCTGTTTTTT.

Details on this clone: The junction departs from the called germline gene at one end, perhaps through a read error. The chain couples TRBV7-8 to TRBJ2-1; 9 bases are shared with TRBD2. CDR1 and CDR2 from the germline V gene are SGHVS and FQNEAQ. The CDR3 length is 17 residues. CDR3 sequence (DNA): TGTGCCAGCAGCCCAAGAATTCCGGGACTAGCATACAGTGAGCAGTTCTTC. It yields the protein CASSPRIPGLAYSEQFF.